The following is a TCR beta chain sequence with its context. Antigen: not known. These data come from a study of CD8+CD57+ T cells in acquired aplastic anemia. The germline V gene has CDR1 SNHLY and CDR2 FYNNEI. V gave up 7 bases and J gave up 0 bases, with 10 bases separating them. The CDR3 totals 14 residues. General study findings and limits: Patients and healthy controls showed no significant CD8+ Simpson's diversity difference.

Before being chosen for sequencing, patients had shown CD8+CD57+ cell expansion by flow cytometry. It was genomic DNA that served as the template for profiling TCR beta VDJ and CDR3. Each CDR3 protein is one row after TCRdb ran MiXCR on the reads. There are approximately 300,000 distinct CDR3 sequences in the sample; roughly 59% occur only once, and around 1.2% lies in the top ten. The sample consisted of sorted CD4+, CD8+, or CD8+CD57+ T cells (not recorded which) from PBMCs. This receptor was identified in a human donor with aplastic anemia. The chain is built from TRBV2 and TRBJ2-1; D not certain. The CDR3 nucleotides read TGTGCCAGCACCATCGACCCCTCCTACAATGAGCAGTTCTTC. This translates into CASTIDPSYNEQFF.